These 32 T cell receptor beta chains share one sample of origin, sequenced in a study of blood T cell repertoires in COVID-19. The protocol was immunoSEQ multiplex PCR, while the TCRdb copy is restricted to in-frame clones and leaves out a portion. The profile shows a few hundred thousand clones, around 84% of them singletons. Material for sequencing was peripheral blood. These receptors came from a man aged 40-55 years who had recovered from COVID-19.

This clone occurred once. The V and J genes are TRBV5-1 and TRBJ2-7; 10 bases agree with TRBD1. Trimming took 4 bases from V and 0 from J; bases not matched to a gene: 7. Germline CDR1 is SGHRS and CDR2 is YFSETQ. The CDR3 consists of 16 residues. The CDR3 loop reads CASSPAGQGHSYEQYF. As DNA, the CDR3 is TGCGCCAGCAGCCCCGCGGGACAGGGGCACTCCTACGAGCAGTACTTC.

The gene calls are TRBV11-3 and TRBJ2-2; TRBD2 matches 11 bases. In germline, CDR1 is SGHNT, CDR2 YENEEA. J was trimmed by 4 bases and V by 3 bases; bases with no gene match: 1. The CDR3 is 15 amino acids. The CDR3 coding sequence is TGTGCCAGCAGCTTGGGACTAGCGGCCACCGGGGAGCTGTTTTTT. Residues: CASSLGLAATGELFF.

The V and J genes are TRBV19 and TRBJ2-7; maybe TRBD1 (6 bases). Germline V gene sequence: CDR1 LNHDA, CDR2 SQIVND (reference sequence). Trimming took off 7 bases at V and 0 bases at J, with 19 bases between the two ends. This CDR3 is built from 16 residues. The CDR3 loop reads CASNETLGTPSYEQYF. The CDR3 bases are TGTGCCAGTAACGAAACCCTGGGGACACCCTCCTACGAGCAGTACTTC.

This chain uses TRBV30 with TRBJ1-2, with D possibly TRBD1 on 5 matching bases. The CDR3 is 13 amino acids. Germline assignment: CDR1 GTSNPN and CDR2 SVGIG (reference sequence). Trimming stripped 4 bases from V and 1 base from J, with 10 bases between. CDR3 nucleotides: TGTGCCTGGATCGGGGGACTTAACTATGGCTACACCTTC. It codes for CAWIGGLNYGYTF.

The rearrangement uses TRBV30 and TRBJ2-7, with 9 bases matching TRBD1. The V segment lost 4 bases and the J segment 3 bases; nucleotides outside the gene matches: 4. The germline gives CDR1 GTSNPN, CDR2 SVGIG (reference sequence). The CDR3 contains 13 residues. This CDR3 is CAWKPGQGYEQYF. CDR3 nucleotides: TGTGCCTGGAAGCCGGGACAGGGCTACGAGCAGTACTTC.

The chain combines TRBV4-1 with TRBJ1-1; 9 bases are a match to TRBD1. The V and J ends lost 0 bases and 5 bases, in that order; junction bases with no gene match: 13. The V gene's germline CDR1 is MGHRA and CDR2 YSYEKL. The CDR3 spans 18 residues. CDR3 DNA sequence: TGCGCCAGCAGCCAAGAACTGGGACAGGGCGGATTGGGAACTGAAGCTTTCTTT. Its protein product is CASSQELGQGGLGTEAFF.

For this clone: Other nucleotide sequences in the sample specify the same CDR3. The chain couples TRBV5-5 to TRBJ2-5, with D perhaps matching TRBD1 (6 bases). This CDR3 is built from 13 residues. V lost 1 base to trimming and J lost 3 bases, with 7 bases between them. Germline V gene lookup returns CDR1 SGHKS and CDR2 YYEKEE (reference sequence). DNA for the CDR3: TGTGCCAGCAGCTTGCCAGGGGAAGAGACCCAGTACTTC. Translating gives CASSLPGEETQYF. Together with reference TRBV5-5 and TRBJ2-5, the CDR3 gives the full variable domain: DAGVTQSPTHLIKTRGQQVTLRCSPISGHKSVSWYQQVLGQGPQFIFQYYEKEERGRGNFPDRFSARQFPNYSSELNVNALLLGDSALYLCASSLPGEETQYFGPGTRLLVL.

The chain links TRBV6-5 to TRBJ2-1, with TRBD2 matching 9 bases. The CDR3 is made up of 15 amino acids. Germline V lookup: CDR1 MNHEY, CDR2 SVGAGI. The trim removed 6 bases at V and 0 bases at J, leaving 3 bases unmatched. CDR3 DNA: TGTGCCAGCAGGGAGCGGGGGGTCTCCTACAATGAGCAGTTCTTC. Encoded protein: CASRERGVSYNEQFF.

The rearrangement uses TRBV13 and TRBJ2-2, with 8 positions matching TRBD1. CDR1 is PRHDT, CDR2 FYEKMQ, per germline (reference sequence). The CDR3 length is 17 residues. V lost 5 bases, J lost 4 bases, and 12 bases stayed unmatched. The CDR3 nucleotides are TGTGCCAGCAGCCGAGACAGGGGTCCCAGCGGCACCGGGGAGCTGTTTTTT. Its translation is CASSRDRGPSGTGELFF.

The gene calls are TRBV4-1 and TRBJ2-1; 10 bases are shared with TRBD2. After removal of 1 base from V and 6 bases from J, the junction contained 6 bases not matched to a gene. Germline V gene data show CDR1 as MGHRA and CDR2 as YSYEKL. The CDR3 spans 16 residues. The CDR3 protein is CASSQVLAGRGNEQFF. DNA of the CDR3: TGCGCCAGCAGCCAAGTACTAGCGGGGAGAGGCAATGAGCAGTTCTTC.

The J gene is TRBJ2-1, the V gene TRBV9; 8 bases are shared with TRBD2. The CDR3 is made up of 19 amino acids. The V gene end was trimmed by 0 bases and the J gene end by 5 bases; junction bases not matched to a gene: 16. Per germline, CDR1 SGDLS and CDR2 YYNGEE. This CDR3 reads CASSVEASVAGSIHNEQFF. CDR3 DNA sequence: TGTGCCAGCAGCGTAGAGGCATCCGTAGCGGGGAGTATCCACAATGAGCAGTTCTTC. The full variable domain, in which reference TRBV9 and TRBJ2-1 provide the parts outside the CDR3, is DSGVTQTPKHLITATGQRVTLRCSPRSGDLSVYWYQQSLDQGLQFLIQYYNGEERAKGNILERFSAQQFPDLHSELNLSSLELGDSALYFCASSVEASVAGSIHNEQFFGPGTRLTVL.

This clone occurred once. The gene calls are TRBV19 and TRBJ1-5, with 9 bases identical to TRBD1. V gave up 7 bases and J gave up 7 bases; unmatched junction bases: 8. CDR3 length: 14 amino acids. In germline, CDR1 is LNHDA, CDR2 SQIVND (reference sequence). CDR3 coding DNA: TGTGCCAGTACCATAACAGGGGGCGAGCAGCCCCAGCATTTT. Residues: CASTITGGEQPQHF.

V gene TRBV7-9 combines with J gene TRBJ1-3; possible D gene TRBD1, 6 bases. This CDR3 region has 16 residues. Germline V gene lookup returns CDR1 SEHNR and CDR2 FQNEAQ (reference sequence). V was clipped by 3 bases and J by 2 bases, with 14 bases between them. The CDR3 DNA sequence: TGTGCCAGCAGCTTTTTCGGGGCAGGGGCTGGAAACACCATATATTTT. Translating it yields CASSFFGAGAGNTIYF.

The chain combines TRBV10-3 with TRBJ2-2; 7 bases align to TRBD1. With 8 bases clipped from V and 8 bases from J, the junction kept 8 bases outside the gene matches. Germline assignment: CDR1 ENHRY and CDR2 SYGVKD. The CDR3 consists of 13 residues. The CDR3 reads CAILGQSSGELFF. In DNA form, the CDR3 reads TGTGCCATCCTGGGACAGTCATCGGGGGAGCTGTTTTTT.

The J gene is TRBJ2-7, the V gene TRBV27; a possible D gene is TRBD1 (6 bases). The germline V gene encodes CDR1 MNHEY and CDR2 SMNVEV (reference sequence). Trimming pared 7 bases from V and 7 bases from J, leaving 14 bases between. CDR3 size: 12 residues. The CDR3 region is CASTSGVGEQYF. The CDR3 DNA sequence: TGTGCCAGCACCTCAGGGGTGGGGGAGCAGTACTTC.

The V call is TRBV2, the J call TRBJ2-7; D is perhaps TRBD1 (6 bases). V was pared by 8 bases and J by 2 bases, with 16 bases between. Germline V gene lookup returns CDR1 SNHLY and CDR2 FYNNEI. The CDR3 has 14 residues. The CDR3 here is CASYLMAGAYEQYF. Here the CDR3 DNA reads TGTGCCAGCTACCTGATGGCAGGGGCCTACGAGCAGTACTTC.

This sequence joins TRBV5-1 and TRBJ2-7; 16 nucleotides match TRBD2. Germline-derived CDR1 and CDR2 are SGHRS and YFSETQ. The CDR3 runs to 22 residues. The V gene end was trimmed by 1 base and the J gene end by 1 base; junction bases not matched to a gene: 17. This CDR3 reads CASSLRGTGPPGLAGGSYEQYF. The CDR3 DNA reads TGCGCCAGCAGCTTGAGGGGAACAGGCCCACCGGGACTAGCGGGAGGGTCCTACGAGCAGTACTTC.

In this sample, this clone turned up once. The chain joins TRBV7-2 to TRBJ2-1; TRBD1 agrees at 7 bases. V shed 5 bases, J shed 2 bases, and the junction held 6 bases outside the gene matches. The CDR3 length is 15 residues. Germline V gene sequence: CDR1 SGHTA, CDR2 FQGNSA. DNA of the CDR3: TGTGCCAGCAGCCTGGGGGACAGCCCCTACAATGAGCAGTTCTTC. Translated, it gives CASSLGDSPYNEQFF.

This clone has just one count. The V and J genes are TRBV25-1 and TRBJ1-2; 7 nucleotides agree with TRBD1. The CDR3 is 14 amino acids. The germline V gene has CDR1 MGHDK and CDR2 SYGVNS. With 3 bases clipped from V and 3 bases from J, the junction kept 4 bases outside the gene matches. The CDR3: CASSEPTGDYGYTF. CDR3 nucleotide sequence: TGTGCCAGCAGTGAGCCTACAGGGGACTATGGCTACACCTTC.

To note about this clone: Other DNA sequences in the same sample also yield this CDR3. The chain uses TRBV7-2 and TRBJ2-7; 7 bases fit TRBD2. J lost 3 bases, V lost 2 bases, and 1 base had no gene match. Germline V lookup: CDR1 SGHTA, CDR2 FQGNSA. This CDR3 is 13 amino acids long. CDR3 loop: CASSLRGGYEQYF. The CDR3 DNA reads TGTGCCAGCAGCTTACGCGGGGGCTACGAGCAGTACTTC.

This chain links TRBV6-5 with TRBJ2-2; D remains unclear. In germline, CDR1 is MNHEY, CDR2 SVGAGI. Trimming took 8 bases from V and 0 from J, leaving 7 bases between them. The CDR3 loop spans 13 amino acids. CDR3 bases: TGTGCCAGCGCAACAGCGAACACCGGGGAGCTGTTTTTT. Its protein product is CASATANTGELFF.

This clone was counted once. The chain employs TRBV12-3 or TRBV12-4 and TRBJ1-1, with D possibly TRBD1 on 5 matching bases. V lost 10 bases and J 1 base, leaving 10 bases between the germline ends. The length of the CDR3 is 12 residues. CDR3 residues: CATTDRNTEAFF. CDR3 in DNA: TGTGCCACCACAGACAGGAACACTGAAGCTTTCTTT.

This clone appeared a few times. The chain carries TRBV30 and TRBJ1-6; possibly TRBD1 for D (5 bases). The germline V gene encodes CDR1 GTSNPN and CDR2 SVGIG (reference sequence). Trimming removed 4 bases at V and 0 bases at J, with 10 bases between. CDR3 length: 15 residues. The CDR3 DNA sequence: TGTGCCTGGATAAGCGGGGGCTCCTATAATTCACCCCTCCACTTT. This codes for CAWISGGSYNSPLHF.

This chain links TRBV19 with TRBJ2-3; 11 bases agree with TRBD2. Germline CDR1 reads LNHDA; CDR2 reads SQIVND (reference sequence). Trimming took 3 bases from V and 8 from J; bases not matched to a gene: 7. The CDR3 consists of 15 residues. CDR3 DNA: TGTGCCAGTAGTATGAGAGTCGGGACTAGCGGTACGCAGTATTTT. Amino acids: CASSMRVGTSGTQYF. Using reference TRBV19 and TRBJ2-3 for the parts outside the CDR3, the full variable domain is DGGITQSPKYLFRKEGQNVTLSCEQNLNHDAMYWYRQDPGQGLRLIYYSQIVNDFQKGDIAEGYSVSREKKESFPLTVTSAQKNPTAFYLCASSMRVGTSGTQYFGPGTRLTVL.

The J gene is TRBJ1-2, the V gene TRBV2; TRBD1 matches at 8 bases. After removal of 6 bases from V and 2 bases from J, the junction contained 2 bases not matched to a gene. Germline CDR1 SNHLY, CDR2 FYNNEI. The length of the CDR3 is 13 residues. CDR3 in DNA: TGTGCCAGCAGGGACAGGGAGAACTATGGCTACACCTTC. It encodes CASRDRENYGYTF.

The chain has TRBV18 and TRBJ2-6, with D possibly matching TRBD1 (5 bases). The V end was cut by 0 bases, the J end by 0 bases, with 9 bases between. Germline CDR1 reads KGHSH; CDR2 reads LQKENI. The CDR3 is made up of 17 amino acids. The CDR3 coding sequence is TGTGCCAGCTCACCACCACAGGCGCTCTCTGGGGCCAACGTCCTGACTTTC. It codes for CASSPPQALSGANVLTF.

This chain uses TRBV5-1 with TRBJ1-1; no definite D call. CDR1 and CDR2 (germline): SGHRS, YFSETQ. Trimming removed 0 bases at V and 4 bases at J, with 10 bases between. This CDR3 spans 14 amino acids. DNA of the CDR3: TGCGCCAGCAGCTTGGCCACTCGCGGCACTGAAGCTTTCTTT. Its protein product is CASSLATRGTEAFF.

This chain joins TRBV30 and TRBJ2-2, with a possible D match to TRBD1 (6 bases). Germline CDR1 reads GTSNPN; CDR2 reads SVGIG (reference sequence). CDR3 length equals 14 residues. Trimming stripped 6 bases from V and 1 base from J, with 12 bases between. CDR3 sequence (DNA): TGTGCCTGCGTTACAGGGTGGAACACCGGGGAGCTGTTTTTT. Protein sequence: CACVTGWNTGELFF.

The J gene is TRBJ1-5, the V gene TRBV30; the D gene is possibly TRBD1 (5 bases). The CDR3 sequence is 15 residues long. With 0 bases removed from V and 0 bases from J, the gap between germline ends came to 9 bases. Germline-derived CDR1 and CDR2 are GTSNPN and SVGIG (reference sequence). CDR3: CAWSVRGISNQPQHF. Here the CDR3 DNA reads TGTGCCTGGAGTGTACGGGGGATTAGCAATCAGCCCCAGCATTTT.

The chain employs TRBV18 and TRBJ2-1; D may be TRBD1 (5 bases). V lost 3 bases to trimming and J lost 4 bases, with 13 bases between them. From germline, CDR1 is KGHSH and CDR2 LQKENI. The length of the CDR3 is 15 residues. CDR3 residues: CASSPRQGPYNEQFF. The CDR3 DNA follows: TGTGCCAGCTCACCTCGGCAGGGCCCGTACAATGAGCAGTTCTTC.

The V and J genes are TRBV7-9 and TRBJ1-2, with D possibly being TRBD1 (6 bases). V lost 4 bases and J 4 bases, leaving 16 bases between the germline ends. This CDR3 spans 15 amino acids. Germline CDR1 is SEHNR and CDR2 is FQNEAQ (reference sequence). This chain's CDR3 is CASSSNRALGYGYTF. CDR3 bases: TGTGCCAGCAGCTCGAACAGGGCCCTTGGCTATGGCTACACCTTC.

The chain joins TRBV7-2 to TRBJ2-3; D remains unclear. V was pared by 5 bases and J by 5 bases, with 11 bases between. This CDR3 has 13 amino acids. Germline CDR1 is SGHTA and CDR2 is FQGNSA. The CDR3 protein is CASSVEARDTQYF. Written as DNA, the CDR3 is TGTGCCAGCAGCGTCGAGGCTAGAGATACGCAGTATTTT. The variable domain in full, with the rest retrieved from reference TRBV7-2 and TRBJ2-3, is GAGVSQSPSNKVTEKGKDVELRCDPISGHTALYWYRQSLGQGLEFLIYFQGNSAPDKSGLPSDRFSAERTGGSVSTLTIQRTQQEDSAVYLCASSVEARDTQYFGPGTRLTVL.